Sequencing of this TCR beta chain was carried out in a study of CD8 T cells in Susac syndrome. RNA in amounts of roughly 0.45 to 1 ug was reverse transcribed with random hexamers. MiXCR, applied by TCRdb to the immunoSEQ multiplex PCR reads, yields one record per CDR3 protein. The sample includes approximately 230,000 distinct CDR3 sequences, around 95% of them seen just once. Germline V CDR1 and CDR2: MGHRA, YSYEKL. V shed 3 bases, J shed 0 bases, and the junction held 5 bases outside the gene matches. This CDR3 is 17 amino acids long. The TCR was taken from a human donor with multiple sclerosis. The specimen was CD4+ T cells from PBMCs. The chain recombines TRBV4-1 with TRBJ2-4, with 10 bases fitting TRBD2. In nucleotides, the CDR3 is TGCGCCAGCAGCCAGGGCAGACTAGCGGGAGCCAAAAACATTCAGTACTTC. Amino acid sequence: CASSQGRLAGAKNIQYF.